These T cell receptor beta chains were read from a single sample in a study of TIL therapy for anti-PD-1-resistant metastatic lung cancer. Produced via immunoSEQ multiplex PCR; TCRdb's table is partial and in-frame only. The table lists tens of thousands of clones, about 86% of them singletons. The sample here was blood, taken at baseline. Receptors originate from a person aged 25-85 years with non-small cell lung cancer. Both conserved end residues are part of each CDR3. The D gene is left open where the match is weak. The size of a clone is reported for some rows only, either as once, few or many, or as a class for expanded clones.

size: .; V: TRBV14; D: .; J: TRBJ2-4; length: 15; CDR3: CASSQDVGAKNIQYF; DNA: TGTGCCAGCAGCCAAGATGTGGGAGCCAAAAACATTCAGTACTTC
size: .; V: TRBV18; D: TRBD2; J: TRBJ2-3; length: 14; CDR3: CASSSGSGTDTQYF; DNA: TGTGCCAGCTCAAGCGGGAGCGGGACAGATACGCAGTATTTT
size: .; V: TRBV5-5; D: .; J: TRBJ2-1; length: 17; CDR3: CASSSPSAGSSYNEQFF; DNA: TGTGCCAGCAGCTCCCCATCTGCAGGGAGCTCCTACAATGAGCAGTTCTTC
size: .; V: TRBV7-9; D: TRBD2; J: TRBJ2-3; length: 16; CDR3: CASSSSGNGGTDTQYF; DNA: TGTGCCAGCAGCTCTAGCGGGAACGGGGGCACAGATACGCAGTATTTT
size: .; V: TRBV11-2; D: .; J: TRBJ2-7; length: 16; CDR3: CASRNRLESLVGEQYF; DNA: TGTGCCAGCAGGAACCGACTAGAGAGCTTAGTCGGCGAGCAGTACTTC
size: .; V: TRBV7-8; D: TRBD2; J: TRBJ2-3; length: 17; CDR3: CASSTPGGGATIDTQYF; DNA: TGTGCCAGCAGTACGCCCGGCGGGGGGGCGACAATAGATACGCAGTATTTT
size: .; V: TRBV6-2/TRBV6-3; D: TRBD2; J: TRBJ2-7; length: 15; CDR3: CASSYGREAGYEQYF; DNA: TGTGCCAGCAGTTACGGGCGGGAGGCCGGCTACGAGCAGTACTTC
size: .; V: TRBV6-5; D: .; J: TRBJ1-1; length: 15; CDR3: CASSYRPAGEGEAFF; DNA: TGTGCCAGCAGTTATCGTCCAGCCGGGGAAGGCGAAGCTTTCTTT
size: .; V: TRBV6-1; D: TRBD2; J: TRBJ2-3; length: 13; CDR3: CASSDSGLAAKYF; DNA: TGTGCCAGCAGTGATTCTGGACTAGCGGCGAAGTATTTT
size: .; V: TRBV11-2; D: .; J: TRBJ2-1; length: 16; CDR3: CASSFFAGPGGDEQFF; DNA: TGTGCCAGCAGCTTCTTTGCGGGACCCGGCGGCGATGAGCAGTTCTTC
size: .; V: TRBV11-2; D: .; J: TRBJ1-5; length: 13; CDR3: CASSLVDNQPQHF; DNA: TGTGCCAGCAGCTTAGTAGACAATCAGCCCCAGCATTTT
size: .; V: TRBV6-5; D: .; J: TRBJ2-7; length: 14; CDR3: CASSLNRPGPEQYF; DNA: TGTGCCAGCAGTCTAAACCGCCCGGGTCCCGAGCAGTACTTC
size: .; V: TRBV7-2; D: .; J: TRBJ2-7; length: 13; CDR3: CASSFTRSYEQYF; DNA: TGTGCCAGCAGCTTTACCCGCTCCTACGAGCAGTACTTC
size: .; V: TRBV28; D: TRBD1; J: TRBJ2-1; length: 15; CDR3: CASSLRTGNYNEQFF; DNA: TGTGCCAGCAGTTTAAGGACAGGGAACTACAATGAGCAGTTCTTC
size: few; V: TRBV18; D: .; J: TRBJ2-2; length: 15; CDR3: CASSISGTSTGELFF; DNA: TGTGCCAGCTCAATATCCGGGACAAGCACCGGGGAGCTGTTTTTT
size: .; V: TRBV7-2; D: TRBD2; J: TRBJ2-3; length: 16; CDR3: CASSRGGAGLADTQYF; DNA: TGTGCCAGCAGCCGTGGGGGAGCGGGATTGGCAGATACGCAGTATTTT
size: once; V: TRBV5-1; D: TRBD2; J: TRBJ2-5; length: 16; CDR3: CASNLAGGALWETQYF; DNA: TGCGCCAGCAATCTAGCGGGGGGGGCCCTGTGGGAGACCCAGTACTTC
size: .; V: TRBV19; D: .; J: TRBJ2-7; length: 14; CDR3: CASSRQATSYEQYF; DNA: TGTGCCAGTAGTAGACAGGCGACCTCCTACGAGCAGTACTTC
size: few; V: TRBV19; D: TRBD1; J: TRBJ2-7; length: 14; CDR3: CASRPGQGYYEQYF; DNA: TGTGCCAGTAGACCGGGACAGGGATACTACGAGCAGTACTTC
size: few; V: TRBV5-1; D: TRBD1; J: TRBJ1-1; length: 15; CDR3: CASSLRTGDQAEAFF; DNA: TGCGCCAGCAGCTTGAGAACAGGGGACCAGGCTGAAGCTTTCTTT
size: .; V: TRBV21-1; D: .; J: TRBJ1-5; length: 17; CDR3: CASTPIGQTYSNQPQHF; DNA: TGTGCCAGCACCCCTATTGGACAGACTTATAGCAATCAGCCCCAGCATTTT
size: .; V: TRBV7-9; D: TRBD1; J: TRBJ2-2; length: 15; CDR3: CASSPPGQGTGELFF; DNA: TGTGCCAGCAGCCCGCCGGGACAGGGGACCGGGGAGCTGTTTTTT
size: few; V: TRBV30; D: .; J: TRBJ1-5; length: 13; CDR3: CAWSVPPYQPQHF; DNA: TGTGCCTGGAGTGTACCTCCATATCAGCCCCAGCATTTT
size: .; V: TRBV19; D: TRBD1; J: TRBJ2-7; length: 15; CDR3: CASDPGTADSYEQYF; DNA: TGTGCCAGCGATCCCGGGACAGCCGACTCCTACGAGCAGTACTTC
size: .; V: TRBV24-1; D: TRBD1; J: TRBJ2-5; length: 14; CDR3: CATSDPGQGETQYF; DNA: TGTGCCACCAGTGATCCGGGACAGGGGGAGACCCAGTACTTC
size: once; V: TRBV29-1; D: .; J: TRBJ2-3; length: 14; CDR3: CSAGYGGATDTQYF; DNA: TGCAGCGCCGGGTACGGAGGGGCCACAGATACGCAGTATTTT
size: .; V: TRBV6-2/TRBV6-3; D: .; J: TRBJ2-5; length: 13; CDR3: CASSDLGQETQYF; DNA: TGTGCCAGCAGTGATCTCGGGCAAGAGACCCAGTACTTC
size: few; V: TRBV7-3; D: .; J: TRBJ2-7; length: 14; CDR3: CASSLTGHSYEQYF; DNA: TGTGCCAGCAGCTTAACGGGACACTCCTACGAGCAGTACTTC
size: .; V: TRBV7-3; D: .; J: TRBJ2-3; length: 17; CDR3: CASSPLGRAIATDTQYF; DNA: TGTGCCAGCAGTCCACTCGGACGGGCGATAGCCACAGATACGCAGTATTTT
size: few; V: TRBV11-2; D: .; J: TRBJ1-6; length: 15; CDR3: CASSLETGSNSPLHF; DNA: TGTGCCAGCAGCTTAGAGACAGGATCAAATTCACCCCTCCACTTT
size: once; V: TRBV5-4; D: .; J: TRBJ2-7; length: 14; CDR3: CASSLAGGSYEQYF; DNA: TGTGCCAGCAGCTTGGCAGGGGGGTCCTACGAGCAGTACTTC
size: .; V: TRBV9; D: .; J: TRBJ2-2; length: 15; CDR3: CASSVGWLPTVGLFF; DNA: TGTGCCAGCAGCGTAGGGTGGCTACCGACCGTTGGGCTGTTTTTT
size: .; V: TRBV28; D: .; J: TRBJ1-2; length: 13; CDR3: CASTLDGPYGYTF; DNA: TGTGCCAGCACCCTTGACGGTCCCTATGGCTACACCTTC
size: .; V: TRBV28; D: .; J: TRBJ1-1; length: 12; CDR3: CASKRSTLEAFF; DNA: TGTGCCAGCAAGCGAAGCACCCTTGAAGCTTTCTTT